This T cell receptor (beta chain) was sequenced during a study of CD8 T cells in Susac syndrome. Study-wide results and limits: It was acknowledged by the study that relatively few individuals were included in its TCR sequencing and HLA analysis.

The V end was cut by 5 bases, the J end by 2 bases, with 13 bases between. CDR1 and CDR2 from the germline V gene are DFQATT and SNEGSKA (reference sequence). The CDR3 is made up of 13 amino acids. The CD8+ and CD4+ T cells were negatively isolated, with the TEMRA cells enriched by FACS. On this clonotype itself: Its antigen is not identified.

RNA totalling roughly 0.5 to 1 ug underwent reverse transcription with random hexamers. TCRdb itself ran the immunoSEQ multiplex PCR reads through MiXCR, one entry per CDR3 protein. The profile shows about 120,000 distinct CDR3 sequences, roughly 92% of them singletons. Specimen: CD8+ T cells from PBMCs. The TCR originated in a human donor in good health. V gene TRBV20-1 combines with J gene TRBJ2-7; D possibly corresponds to TRBD1 (8 bases). The CDR3 loop reads CSAWTGRAYEQYF. The CDR3 DNA reads TGCAGTGCTTGGACAGGGAGGGCCTACGAGCAGTACTTC.